This paragraph covers one T cell receptor (beta chain) sequence. Its antigen is undetermined. This entry comes from a study of T cell responses to AZD1222 COVID-19 vaccine. Study information: Second-dose recipients at about 4 or about 12 weeks were treated as one pooled group. Study-wide points: Repertoire sampling was restricted to post-peak T cell response timepoints. Unmutated variant regions are reportedly targeted by nearly half of spike-specific TCRs.

Germline assignment: CDR1 GTSNPN and CDR2 SVGIG (reference sequence). V was pared by 0 bases and J by 3 bases, with 9 bases between. The CDR3 spans 13 residues. Method: immunoSEQ multiplex PCR; TCRdb's copy keeps in-frame clones and lacks some. The sample lists 120,000 to 150,000 clones, 80% to 90% occurring once. The chain has TRBV30 and TRBJ2-7; a possible D gene is TRBD2 (5 bases). This sequence was found in an adult in good health. Specimen: peripheral blood, collected on day 0 of AZD1222 vaccination. In nucleotides, the CDR3 is TGTGCCTGGAGTGTACTAGAAGGCTACGAGCAGTACTTC. This sequence encodes CAWSVLEGYEQYF.